This is a list of T cell receptor beta chains from one sample in a study of shared clonotypes between healthy human individuals. The assay was immunoSEQ multiplex PCR, and TCRdb's table has in-frame clones only and misses some. In the table there are roughly 2,300,000 clones, 92% of which are singletons. The source material was naive CD4+ T cells from PBMCs. The receptors stem from a man younger than 35 in good health. Some clones in this sample may be carry-over from other donors' samples. Each CDR3 is given with its conserved first and last residue. Fields, in order: clone size, J gene, D gene, V gene, CDR3 protein, CDR3 DNA. The D gene is left open where the match is weak. Clone sizes are given selectively: once, few, many, or a class where the clone is expanded.

. | TRBJ2-1 | . | TRBV5-1 | CASSLGVGEQFF | TGCGCCAGCAGCTTAGGCGTCGGTGAGCAGTTCTTC
. | TRBJ2-2 | . | TRBV7-2 | CASSSQGGANTGELFF | TGTGCCAGCAGCTCCCAAGGGGGGGCGAACACCGGGGAGCTGTTTTTT
. | TRBJ1-6 | TRBD1 | TRBV10-3 | CAISEPRQGSSPLHF | TGTGCCATCAGTGAGCCCCGACAGGGGAGCTCACCCCTCCACTTT
. | TRBJ2-1 | . | TRBV27 | CASSTAGRTATISYNEQFF | TGTGCCAGCAGTACCGCGGGTAGGACAGCGACTATCTCCTACAATGAGCAGTTCTTC
. | TRBJ2-7 | . | TRBV10-3 | CAITSAEGRYEQYF | TGTGCCATCACCTCCGCGGAGGGCCGTTACGAGCAGTACTTC
. | TRBJ1-2 | . | TRBV28 | CASSLWAVDGYTF | TGTGCCAGCAGTTTATGGGCAGTAGATGGCTACACCTTC
. | TRBJ2-1 | TRBD2 | TRBV6-6 | CASRGGREGLNEQFF | TGTGCCAGCAGAGGGGGGCGGGAGGGTTTGAATGAGCAGTTCTTC
. | TRBJ2-5 | . | TRBV18 | CASSRGIQETQYF | TGTGCCAGCTCCCGGGGAATCCAAGAGACCCAGTACTTC
once | TRBJ2-3 | . | TRBV7-2 | CASGSSRRPDTQYF | TGTGCCAGCGGATCTTCTAGAAGGCCAGATACGCAGTATTTT
. | TRBJ2-2 | . | TRBV6-6 | CASSYSSSAGELFF | TGTGCCAGCAGTTACTCGTCTAGCGCCGGGGAGCTGTTTTTT
. | TRBJ2-2 | TRBD1 | TRBV5-1 | CASSLTGQGKDGELFF | TGCGCCAGCAGCTTGACGGGACAGGGGAAGGACGGGGAGCTGTTTTTT
. | TRBJ2-6 | TRBD1 | TRBV7-9 | CASSTRQGRANVLTF | TGTGCCAGCAGCACGCGACAGGGACGCGCCAACGTCCTGACTTTC
. | TRBJ2-7 | . | TRBV10-3 | CAISETVEWDLHEQYF | TGTGCCATCAGTGAGACCGTCGAGTGGGATTTGCACGAGCAGTACTTC
. | TRBJ2-1 | TRBD2 | TRBV7-9 | CASSPGLAGVMNEQFF | TGTGCCAGCAGCCCCGGACTAGCGGGAGTGATGAATGAGCAGTTCTTC
. | TRBJ2-2 | TRBD1 | TRBV19 | CASSTGIYPDTGELFF | TGTGCCAGTTCGACAGGGATATATCCGGACACCGGGGAGCTGTTTTTT
. | TRBJ2-1 | TRBD1 | TRBV5-1 | CASRSGTEGNEQFF | TGCGCCAGCAGATCCGGGACAGAAGGCAATGAGCAGTTCTTC
. | TRBJ2-6 | . | TRBV9 | CASSVGISGANVLTF | TGTGCCAGCAGCGTAGGTATCTCTGGGGCCAACGTCCTGACTTTC
. | TRBJ1-2 | . | TRBV7-2 | CASSSGTADGYTF | TGTGCCAGCAGTTCCGGGACGGCTGATGGCTACACCTTC
. | TRBJ1-5 | . | TRBV19 | CASSIPAYQPQHF | TGTGCCAGTAGTATACCCGCTTATCAGCCCCAGCATTTT
few | TRBJ1-5 | . | TRBV5-1 | CASSLEGPNQPQHF | TGCGCCAGCAGCTTGGAAGGGCCCAATCAGCCCCAGCATTTT
. | TRBJ2-6 | . | TRBV7-3 | CASSLGVSGANVLTF | TGTGCCAGCAGCTTAGGGGTCTCTGGGGCCAACGTCCTGACTTTC
few | TRBJ2-7 | TRBD2 | TRBV5-1 | CASSLDGTSYEQYF | TGCGCCAGCAGCCTCGACGGGACTAGCTACGAGCAGTACTTC
. | TRBJ2-1 | TRBD2 | TRBV30 | CAWSVLAENEQFF | TGTGCCTGGAGTGTACTAGCGGAAAATGAGCAGTTCTTC
. | TRBJ1-1 | . | TRBV19 | CASRAPGGPKAFF | TGTGCCAGTAGAGCCCCCGGCGGCCCTAAAGCTTTCTTT
. | TRBJ1-1 | . | TRBV9 | CASSAYTGNTEAFF | TGTGCCAGCAGCGCCTACACTGGGAACACTGAAGCTTTCTTT
. | TRBJ2-2 | . | TRBV4-2 | CASSPSSRNTGELFF | TGTGCCAGCAGCCCTTCCTCGCGGAACACCGGGGAGCTGTTTTTT
. | TRBJ2-3 | . | TRBV6-4 | CASSEEGTYSTDTQYF | TGTGCCAGCAGTGAGGAGGGGACCTATAGCACAGATACGCAGTATTTT
. | TRBJ1-1 | . | TRBV6-1 | CASSDLVSRRNRENTEAFF | TGTGCCAGCAGTGATTTGGTCTCACGGCGGAACAGGGAAAACACTGAAGCTTTCTTT
. | TRBJ1-2 | . | TRBV7-2 | CASSLGATYGYTF | TGTGCCAGCAGCTTAGGGGCGACCTATGGCTACACCTTC
. | TRBJ2-2 | TRBD2 | TRBV29-1 | CSVKTSGNTGELFF | TGCAGCGTTAAGACTAGCGGGAACACCGGGGAGCTGTTTTTT
. | TRBJ2-5 | TRBD1 | TRBV2 | CASSRDRDNAQYF | TGTGCCAGCAGTAGGGACAGGGATAATGCCCAGTACTTC
. | TRBJ2-1 | TRBD2 | TRBV18 | CASSPSGGNDNEQFF | TGTGCCAGCTCTCCAAGCGGGGGCAACGACAATGAGCAGTTCTTC
. | TRBJ1-4 | TRBD1 | TRBV7-3 | CASSSGQGEKLFF | TGTGCCAGCAGCTCCGGACAGGGTGAAAAACTGTTTTTT
. | TRBJ1-1 | . | TRBV28 | CASSPLEAGAFF | TGTGCCAGCAGTCCCCTGGAAGCTGGAGCTTTCTTT
few | TRBJ1-1 | . | TRBV6-5 | CASSTLGVRITEAFF | TGTGCCAGCAGCACACTGGGAGTCCGAATCACTGAAGCTTTCTTT
. | TRBJ1-5 | TRBD1 | TRBV6-1 | CASSPMGQHNQPQHF | TGTGCCAGCAGCCCTATGGGACAGCACAATCAGCCCCAGCATTTT
. | TRBJ1-1 | TRBD1 | TRBV5-4 | CASSQGQILNTEAFF | TGTGCCAGCAGCCAGGGACAGATATTGAACACTGAAGCTTTCTTT
. | TRBJ2-3 | . | TRBV7-9 | CASSYLGGAGTDTQYF | TGTGCCAGCAGCTACCTTGGCGGGGCAGGGACCGATACGCAGTATTTT
. | TRBJ2-7 | TRBD2 | TRBV28 | CASKTSGRGEQYF | TGTGCCAGCAAGACTAGCGGGAGGGGGGAGCAGTACTTC
. | TRBJ2-1 | . | TRBV14 | CASSRAGGINEQFF | TGTGCCAGCAGCCGGGCGGGCGGCATCAATGAGCAGTTCTTC
once | TRBJ2-7 | . | TRBV9 | CASSPFPQAIYEQYF | TGTGCCAGCAGCCCCTTCCCCCAGGCTATATACGAGCAGTACTTC
once | TRBJ1-1 | TRBD1 | TRBV11-2 | CASSFGTGGGRTEAFF | TGTGCCAGCAGCTTCGGGACAGGGGGCGGACGGACTGAAGCTTTCTTT
. | TRBJ1-5 | TRBD1 | TRBV30 | CAWDRDGTAQHF | TGTGCCTGGGACAGGGACGGCACGGCCCAGCATTTT
. | TRBJ2-7 | TRBD2 | TRBV27 | CASSRLAGTYEQYF | TGTGCCAGCAGTCGACTAGCGGGGACCTACGAGCAGTACTTC
. | TRBJ2-3 | . | TRBV9 | CASSGGLYATDTQYF | TGTGCCAGCAGCGGAGGACTCTACGCCACAGATACGCAGTATTTT
. | TRBJ2-1 | TRBD2 | TRBV14 | CASSQGLAGNNEQFF | TGTGCCAGCAGCCAAGGGCTAGCGGGTAACAATGAGCAGTTCTTC
. | TRBJ2-2 | . | TRBV11-3 | CASSLWNTGELFF | TGTGCCAGCAGCTTGTGGAACACCGGGGAGCTGTTTTTT
. | TRBJ2-4 | . | TRBV2 | CASSFGQTLAKNIQYF | TGTGCCAGCAGCTTCGGGCAGACGCTAGCCAAAAACATTCAGTACTTC
. | TRBJ2-5 | . | TRBV7-6 | CASSLLRGEGTQYF | TGTGCCAGCAGCTTACTGAGGGGTGAGGGGACCCAGTACTTC
. | TRBJ2-3 | TRBD2 | TRBV5-1 | CASSPQLAGGGTDTQYF | TGCGCCAGCAGCCCCCAGCTAGCGGGAGGAGGCACAGATACGCAGTATTTT